Listed here are 9 T cell receptor beta chains from one sample, sequenced in a study of blood T cell repertoires in COVID-19. Sequencing was performed with immunoSEQ multiplex PCR; in TCRdb, only in-frame clones are kept and a portion is missing. Here the sample spans around 190,000 clones, 70% to 85% being singletons. Sequenced sample: peripheral blood. The receptors derive from a human donor in a cohort sampled during active COVID-19.

The CDR3 DNA sequence: TGTGCCAGCAGTTCGGGGGGGGCCTACAATGAGCAGTTCTTC. This gives the protein CASSSGGAYNEQFF. The J gene is TRBJ2-1, the V gene TRBV27; TRBD2 matches at 8 bases. Trimming took 4 bases from V and 2 from J; bases not matched to a gene: 1. CDR1 MNHEY and CDR2 SMNVEV come from the germline V gene (reference sequence). This CDR3 comprises 14 residues.

This chain joins TRBV6-5 and TRBJ2-7, with 7 bases that match TRBD1. CDR1 and CDR2 (germline): MNHEY, SVGAGI. CDR3 size: 13 residues. The junction had 6 bases not matched to a gene; V was cut back by 7 bases and J by 3 bases. CDR3: CASTRRGHYEQYF. Here the CDR3 DNA reads TGTGCCAGCACCAGAAGGGGGCACTACGAGCAGTACTTC.

The chain uses TRBV7-8 and TRBJ2-1, with 11 bases that match TRBD2. The CDR3 is 17 residues long. Per germline, CDR1 SGHVS and CDR2 FQNEAQ. With V trimmed by 5 bases and J by 0 bases, 6 bases remained unmatched. CDR3 nucleotide sequence: TGTGCCAGCAGCCCCCAGACTAGCGGGGACTCCTACAATGAGCAGTTCTTC. This sequence encodes CASSPQTSGDSYNEQFF.

The gene calls are TRBV29-1 and TRBJ1-1, with D unclear. The CDR3 spans 13 residues. Trimming removed 7 bases at V and 0 bases at J, with 12 bases between. Germline V gene lookup returns CDR1 SQVTM and CDR2 ANQGSEA. The CDR3 spells CSAGVGMNTEAFF. In nucleotides, the CDR3 is TGCAGCGCCGGGGTGGGGATGAACACTGAAGCTTTCTTT.

The CDR3 here is CSVVEKLERGEQFF. The CDR3, as DNA: TGCAGCGTTGTGGAGAAGCTTGAACGGGGTGAGCAGTTCTTC. The gene calls are TRBV29-1 and TRBJ2-1; D is perhaps TRBD2 (5 bases). The length of the CDR3 is 14 residues. Germline V gene sequence: CDR1 SQVTM, CDR2 ANQGSEA. The V end was cut by 4 bases, the J end by 9 bases, with 19 bases between.

V usage is TRBV11-2 and J usage is TRBJ1-1; D gene uncertain. V was pared by 5 bases and J by 1 base, with 8 bases between. Germline V gene data show CDR1 as SGHAT and CDR2 as FQNNGV. The CDR3 runs to 13 residues. This chain's CDR3 is CASSPTQNTEAFF. CDR3 bases: TGTGCCAGCAGCCCGACTCAGAACACTGAAGCTTTCTTT.

The chain is built from TRBV9 and TRBJ2-1, with D perhaps matching TRBD1 (6 bases). This CDR3 comprises 15 residues. Germline CDR1 reads SGDLS; CDR2 reads YYNGEE. Trimming removed 0 bases from V and 6 bases from J, with 13 bases in between. The CDR3 nucleotides are TGTGCCAGCAGCGTAGATGGTCTGGGGGCCAATGAGCAGTTCTTC. This encodes CASSVDGLGANEQFF.

The V and J genes are TRBV4-1 and TRBJ2-7; a possible D gene is TRBD1 (7 bases). This CDR3 comprises 15 residues. Trimming shortened V by 0 bases and J by 7 bases, and 16 bases separated the two germline ends. From germline, CDR1 is MGHRA and CDR2 YSYEKL. The CDR3 DNA sequence: TGCGCCAGCAGCCAAGAGGCAGGGGGGTCGGGGGAGCAGTACTTC. It is translated as CASSQEAGGSGEQYF.

The chain couples TRBV27 to TRBJ1-1; 8 nucleotides match TRBD1. Trimming at V came to 4 bases and at J to 4 bases, leaving 8 bases not matched to a gene. Germline CDR1 is MNHEY and CDR2 is SMNVEV (reference sequence). This CDR3 is built from 15 residues. The CDR3 bases are TGTGCCAGCAGTTGGACAGGGATAAGTCCCACTGAAGCTTTCTTT. This translates into CASSWTGISPTEAFF.